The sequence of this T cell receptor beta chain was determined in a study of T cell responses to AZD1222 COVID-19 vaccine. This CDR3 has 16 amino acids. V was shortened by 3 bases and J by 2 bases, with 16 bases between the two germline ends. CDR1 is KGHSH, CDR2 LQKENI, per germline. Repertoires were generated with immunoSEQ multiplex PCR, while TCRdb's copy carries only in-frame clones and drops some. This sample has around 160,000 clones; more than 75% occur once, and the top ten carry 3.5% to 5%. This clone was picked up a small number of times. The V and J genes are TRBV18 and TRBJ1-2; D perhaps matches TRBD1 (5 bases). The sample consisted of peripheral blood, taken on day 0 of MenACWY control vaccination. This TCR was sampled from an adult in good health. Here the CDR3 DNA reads TGTGCCAGCTCACCCGCAGGAAGACAGACAAACTATGGCTACACCTTC. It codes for CASSPAGRQTNYGYTF.